These 10 T cell receptor beta chains were all obtained from the same sample, sequenced in a study of beta chain features in type 1 diabetes. cDNA synthesis used the whole RNA isolate, giving expressed TCRB sequences. TCRdb keeps only in-frame clones here, not all; method: immunoSEQ multiplex PCR. Here the sample spans more than 200,000 clones, 16% being singletons. These TCRs are of unknown antigen specificity. Study results and limitations: People with Type 1 diabetes carried modestly yet significantly shorter TCRB CDR3s in all four CD4+ subsets.

Sample: naive CD4+ T cells from blood. The receptor set was obtained from a man aged 25 to 40 with type 1 diabetes.

The genes are TRBV25-1 and TRBJ2-7; 10 nucleotides match TRBD2. CDR3 length: 14 amino acids. The trim removed 1 base at V and 6 bases at J, leaving 3 bases unmatched. CDR1 is MGHDK and CDR2 is SYGVNS in the germline V gene. The CDR3 loop is CASSESSGRAEQYF. DNA of the CDR3: TGTGCCAGCAGTGAATCCAGCGGGAGGGCCGAGCAGTACTTC.

This chain joins TRBV7-2 and TRBJ2-5; no definite D call. Trimming took 3 bases from V and 5 from J, leaving 7 bases between them. The CDR3 consists of 12 residues. The germline V gene encodes CDR1 SGHTA and CDR2 FQGNSA. The CDR3 region is CASSFPPETQYF. CDR3 bases: TGTGCCAGCAGCTTTCCGCCGGAGACCCAGTACTTC.

The chain employs TRBV19 and TRBJ1-1; perhaps TRBD1 as D (6 bases). Per germline, CDR1 LNHDA and CDR2 SQIVND (reference sequence). V was shortened by 6 bases and J by 5 bases, with 16 bases between the two germline ends. The CDR3 consists of 14 residues. CDR3 residues: CASRPLGGLTEAFF. In DNA form, the CDR3 reads TGTGCCAGTAGGCCCCTGGGGGGGCTAACTGAAGCTTTCTTT.

This clone was seen only a few times. The gene calls are TRBV29-1 and TRBJ1-5; maybe TRBD1 (6 bases). The CDR3 consists of 14 residues. Trimming took off 5 bases at V and 2 bases at J, with 13 bases between the two ends. Germline V CDR1 and CDR2: SQVTM, ANQGSEA. This CDR3 is CSVKTGNGNQPQHF. CDR3 nucleotide sequence: TGCAGCGTTAAGACAGGTAATGGCAATCAGCCCCAGCATTTT.

The rearrangement joins TRBV18 to TRBJ1-4; D may be TRBD1 (6 bases). The germline V and J ends were trimmed by 6 bases and 3 bases, with 11 bases remaining between them. This CDR3 region has 14 residues. Germline-derived CDR1 and CDR2 are KGHSH and LQKENI. CDR3: CASSMGAANEKLFF. The CDR3 nucleotides read TGTGCCAGCTCTATGGGGGCCGCTAATGAAAAACTGTTTTTT.

The V call is TRBV5-1, the J call TRBJ2-3; D uncertain. Deletions cut 4 bases from V and 0 bases from J, with 12 bases between. The CDR3 has 15 residues. CDR1 SGHRS and CDR2 YFSETQ come from the germline V gene. This chain's CDR3 is CASSPVPGSTDTQYF. The CDR3 nucleotides are TGCGCCAGCAGCCCGGTTCCGGGTAGCACAGATACGCAGTATTTT.

The CDR3 reads CASSLLPRDTQYF. The CDR3 DNA reads TGTGCCAGCAGCTTATTACCGAGAGATACGCAGTATTTT. V gene TRBV7-8 combines with J gene TRBJ2-3; D not certain. The CDR3 runs 13 residues. Trimming cost V 2 bases and J 5 bases, with 8 bases left between them. From germline, CDR1 is SGHVS and CDR2 FQNEAQ. Full variable domain (rest looked up from reference TRBV7-8 and TRBJ2-3): GAGVSQSPRYKVAKRGQDVALRCDPISGHVSLFWYQQALGQGPEFLTYFQNEAQLDKSGLPSDRFFAERPEGSVSTLKIQRTQQEDSAVYLCASSLLPRDTQYFGPGTRLTVL.

This chain uses TRBV5-1 with TRBJ1-2; D is ambiguous. Germline V gene sequence: CDR1 SGHRS, CDR2 YFSETQ. CDR3 length: 12 residues. V was clipped by 4 bases and J by 8 bases, with 12 bases between them. The CDR3 reads CASSTTARGYTF. DNA for the CDR3: TGCGCCAGCAGCACCACAGCGAGAGGCTACACCTTC.

This clone was detected a few times. This sequence joins TRBV25-1 and TRBJ2-6; possible D gene TRBD2, 6 bases. The CDR3 contains 17 residues. The ends were cut back, 4 bases at V and 4 bases at J, with 17 bases in the middle. Germline V lookup: CDR1 MGHDK, CDR2 SYGVNS. The CDR3 DNA follows: TGTGCCAGCAGTGGAGGAGGAGGGGCAGACGGGGCCAACGTCCTGACTTTC. Amino acids: CASSGGGGADGANVLTF.

This clone was detected only a few times. The chain recombines TRBV28 with TRBJ2-4; 8 bases match TRBD1. The CDR3 loop spans 15 amino acids. The V and J ends lost 2 bases and 6 bases, in that order; junction bases with no gene match: 6. The germline V gene encodes CDR1 MDHEN and CDR2 SYDVKM. CDR3 in amino acids: CASSLIGTGGNIQYF. CDR3 sequence (DNA): TGTGCCAGCAGTTTAATTGGTACAGGGGGAAACATTCAGTACTTC. Together with reference TRBV28 and TRBJ2-4, the CDR3 gives the full variable domain: DVKVTQSSRYLVKRTGEKVFLECVQDMDHENMFWYRQDPGLGLRLIYFSYDVKMKEKGDIPEGYSVSREKKERFSLILESASTNQTSMYLCASSLIGTGGNIQYFGAGTRLSVL.